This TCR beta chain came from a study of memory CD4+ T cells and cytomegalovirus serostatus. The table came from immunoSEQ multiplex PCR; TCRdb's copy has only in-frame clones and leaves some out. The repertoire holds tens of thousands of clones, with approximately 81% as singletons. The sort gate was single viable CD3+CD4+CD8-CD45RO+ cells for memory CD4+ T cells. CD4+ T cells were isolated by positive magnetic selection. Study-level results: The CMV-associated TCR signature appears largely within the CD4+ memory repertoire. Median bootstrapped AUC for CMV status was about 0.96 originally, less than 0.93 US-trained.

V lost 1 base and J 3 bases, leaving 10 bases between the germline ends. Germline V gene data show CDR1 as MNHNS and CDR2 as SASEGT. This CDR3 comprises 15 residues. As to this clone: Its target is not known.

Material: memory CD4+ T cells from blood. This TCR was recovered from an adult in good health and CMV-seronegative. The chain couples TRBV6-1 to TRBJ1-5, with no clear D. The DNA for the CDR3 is TGTGCCAGCAGTGAAGGGGTTGTCCTCAATCAGCCCCAGCATTTT. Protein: CASSEGVVLNQPQHF.